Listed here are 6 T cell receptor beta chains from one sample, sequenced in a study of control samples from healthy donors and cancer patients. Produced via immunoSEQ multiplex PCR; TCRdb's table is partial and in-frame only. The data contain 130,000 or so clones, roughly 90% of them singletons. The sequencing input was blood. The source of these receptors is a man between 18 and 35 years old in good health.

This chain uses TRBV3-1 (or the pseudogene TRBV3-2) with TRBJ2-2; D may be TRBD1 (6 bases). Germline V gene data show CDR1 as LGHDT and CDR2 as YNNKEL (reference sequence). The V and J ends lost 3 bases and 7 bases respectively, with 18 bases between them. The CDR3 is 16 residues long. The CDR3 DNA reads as TGTGCCAGCAGCCACGTCAGGGGATTCCTGGGCGGGGAGCTGTTTTTT. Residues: CASSHVRGFLGGELFF.

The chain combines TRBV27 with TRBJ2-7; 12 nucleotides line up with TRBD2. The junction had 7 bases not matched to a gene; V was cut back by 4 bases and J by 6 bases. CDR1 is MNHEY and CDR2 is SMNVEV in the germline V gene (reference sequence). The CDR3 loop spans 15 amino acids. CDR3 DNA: TGTGCCAGCAGTTCGTCTAGCGGGGGGGCCAGCGAGCAGTACTTC. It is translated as CASSSSSGGASEQYF.

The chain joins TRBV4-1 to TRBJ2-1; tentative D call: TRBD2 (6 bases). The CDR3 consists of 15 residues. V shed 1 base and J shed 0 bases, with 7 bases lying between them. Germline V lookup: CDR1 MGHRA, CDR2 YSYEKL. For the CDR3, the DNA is TGCGCCAGCAGCCAAGGGGGACTCTCCTACAATGAGCAGTTCTTC. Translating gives CASSQGGLSYNEQFF.

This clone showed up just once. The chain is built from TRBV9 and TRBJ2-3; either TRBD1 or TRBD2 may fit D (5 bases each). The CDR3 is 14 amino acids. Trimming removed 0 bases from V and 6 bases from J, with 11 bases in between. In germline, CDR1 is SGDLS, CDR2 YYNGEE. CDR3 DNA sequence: TGTGCCAGCAGCGTAGAGCCGGGACGGGATACGCAGTATTTT. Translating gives CASSVEPGRDTQYF.

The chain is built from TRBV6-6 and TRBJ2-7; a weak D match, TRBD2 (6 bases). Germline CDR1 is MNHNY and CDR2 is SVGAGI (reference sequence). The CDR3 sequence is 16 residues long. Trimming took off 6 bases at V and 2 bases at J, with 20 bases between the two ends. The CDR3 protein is CASRDRDSTKPYEQYF. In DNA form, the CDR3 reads TGTGCCAGCAGGGACCGGGACTCGACCAAACCCTACGAGCAGTACTTC.

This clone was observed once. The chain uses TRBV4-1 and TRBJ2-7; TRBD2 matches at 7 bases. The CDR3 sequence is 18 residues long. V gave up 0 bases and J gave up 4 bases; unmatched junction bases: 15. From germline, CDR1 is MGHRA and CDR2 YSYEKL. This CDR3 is CASSQEVQGGGVVYEQYF. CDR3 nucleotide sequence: TGCGCCAGCAGCCAAGAGGTGCAGGGCGGGGGAGTAGTGTACGAGCAGTACTTC.